Below, 24 T cell receptor beta chains from the same sample are listed, as sequenced in a study of graft-versus-host responses after intestinal transplantation. Their antigen targets remain unknown. Clones were read by immunoSEQ multiplex PCR, and TCRdb kept only the in-frame ones, dropping some. This table has over 100,000 clones, 85% to 95% appearing once. Sequenced material: unstimulated CD8+ T cells sorted from spleen or lymph node cells, taken before intestinal transplant. These receptor sequences come from a human donor who received an intestinal transplant.

The chain employs TRBV28 and TRBJ1-6, with TRBD1 as a possible D gene (6 bases). Deletions cut 4 bases from V and 4 bases from J, with 17 bases between. The length of the CDR3 is 17 residues. Germline CDR1 reads MDHEN; CDR2 reads SYDVKM. CDR3 protein: CASSYRGLVGYNSPLHF. As DNA, the CDR3 is TGTGCCAGCAGTTACCGGGGGCTGGTCGGATATAATTCACCCCTCCACTTT.

V gene TRBV5-6 combines with J gene TRBJ1-6, with D possibly being TRBD1 (5 bases). The CDR3 extends over 15 amino acids. Trimming pared 0 bases from V and 7 bases from J, leaving 11 bases between. The germline V gene has CDR1 SGHDT and CDR2 YYEEEE. For the CDR3, the DNA is TGTGCCAGCAGCTTGGTTGGGGGTTGGAATTCACCCCTCCACTTT. Residues: CASSLVGGWNSPLHF.

This sequence joins TRBV21-1 and TRBJ2-7. TRBV21-1 is given as a pseudogene. The CDR3 extends over 17 amino acids. Here the CDR3 DNA reads TGTGCCAGAGAGTTTGGGGACCCTCGGGGCCCTGCATCCGAGCAGTACTTC. Amino acid sequence: CAREFGDPRGPASEQYF.

The chain employs TRBV28 and TRBJ1-2, with D possibly being TRBD1 (5 bases). Per the germline V gene, CDR1 is MDHEN and CDR2 is SYDVKM. The CDR3 is 13 residues long. V lost 6 bases to trimming and J lost 4 bases, with 12 bases between them. Here the CDR3 reads CASRGGVFYGYTF. As DNA, the CDR3 is TGTGCCAGCAGAGGAGGGGTTTTCTATGGCTACACCTTC.

The chain is built from TRBV19 and TRBJ2-5; the D is unclear. This CDR3 is built from 13 residues. CDR1 and CDR2 (germline): LNHDA, SQIVND (reference sequence). Between the trimmed V and J ends, which lost 3 bases and 1 base, there was a span of 6 bases. The chain's CDR3 is CASSMRGQETQYF. CDR3 nucleotides: TGTGCCAGTAGTATGAGAGGCCAAGAGACCCAGTACTTC.

This rearrangement joins TRBV29-1 to TRBJ2-7; 7 bases line up with TRBD1. This CDR3 has 13 amino acids. Trimming cost V 2 bases and J 2 bases; bases outside gene matches: 3. The germline V gene has CDR1 SQVTM and CDR2 ANQGSEA. The CDR3 nucleotides read TGCAGCGTTGAATCGGGACAGCCCTACGAGCAGTACTTC. It yields the protein CSVESGQPYEQYF.

The chain recombines TRBV30 with TRBJ1-5; no clear D. V lost 5 bases and J lost 0, with 17 bases in between. This CDR3 comprises 16 residues. Germline values: CDR1 GTSNPN, CDR2 SVGIG (reference sequence). The CDR3 DNA reads TGTGCCTGGGGGGAGAGCGCCGGAATTAGCAATCAGCCCCAGCATTTT. The encoded protein is CAWGESAGISNQPQHF.

The CDR3 sequence is CASSPGGWADNQPQHF. CDR3 coding DNA: TGTGCCAGCAGTCCCGGGGGTTGGGCAGACAATCAGCCCCAGCATTTT. This chain uses TRBV28 with TRBJ1-5; a weak D match, TRBD1 (5 bases). Looked up from germline, CDR1 is MDHEN and CDR2 is SYDVKM. The V end was cut by 5 bases, the J end by 3 bases, with 17 bases between. CDR3 size: 16 residues.

V is TRBV15 and J is TRBJ2-1; 10 bases are a match to TRBD2. The CDR3 length is 16 residues. V was pared by 5 bases and J by 8 bases, with 12 bases of the junction left unmatched. CDR1 is LNHNV and CDR2 is YYDKDF in the germline V gene (reference sequence). The chain's CDR3 is CATSPRASGSEYEQFF. The DNA of the CDR3 is TGTGCCACCAGCCCGAGAGCTAGCGGGAGTGAGTATGAGCAGTTCTTC.

The chain employs TRBV28 and TRBJ2-1; the D gene could be TRBD1 or TRBD2 (6 bases each). Germline V CDR1 and CDR2: MDHEN, SYDVKM. The ends were cut back, 5 bases at V and 8 bases at J, with 19 bases in the middle. This CDR3 has 15 amino acids. Written as DNA, the CDR3 is TGTGCCAGCAGTGCTAGGGGGGACGGCACAGATGAGCAGTTCTTC. Translating gives CASSARGDGTDEQFF.

The chain carries TRBV27 and TRBJ2-1; D unclear. This CDR3 is 12 amino acids long. Germline CDR1 MNHEY, CDR2 SMNVEV (reference sequence). V lost 6 bases and J lost 1, with 4 bases in between. Here the CDR3 reads CASSRSYNEQFF. The CDR3, as DNA: TGTGCCAGCAGCCGATCCTACAATGAGCAGTTCTTC.

The chain joins TRBV30 to TRBJ2-1; TRBD2 might be the D (7 bases). V lost 0 bases and J lost 6, with 15 bases in between. This CDR3 is 15 amino acids long. Germline V gene data show CDR1 as GTSNPN and CDR2 as SVGIG (reference sequence). The CDR3 coding sequence is TGTGCCTGGAGTGTACGGGGGGCGGTTGGCAATGAGCAGTTCTTC. Amino acids: CAWSVRGAVGNEQFF.

CDR3 protein: CASSVGRGSVNTEAFF. The CDR3 DNA reads TGTGCCAGCAGCGTAGGCAGGGGGTCCGTGAACACTGAAGCTTTCTTT. The rearrangement joins TRBV9 to TRBJ1-1; TRBD1 agrees at 7 bases. V gave up 0 bases and J gave up 0 bases; unmatched junction bases: 5. From germline, CDR1 is SGDLS and CDR2 YYNGEE. The CDR3 loop spans 16 amino acids.

This chain joins TRBV27 and TRBJ2-1; 9 bases are shared with TRBD2. V was clipped by 5 bases and J by 7 bases; unmatched bases: 6. CDR3 length: 14 amino acids. The germline CDR1 and CDR2 sequences are MNHEY and SMNVEV (reference sequence). CDR3 in DNA: TGTGCCAGCAGTGGACTAGCGCGAGGGAATGAGCAGTTCTTC. Translating gives CASSGLARGNEQFF.

The chain links TRBV28 to TRBJ1-1; TRBD1 aligns across 7 bases. CDR3 length equals 15 residues. With V trimmed by 3 bases and J by 1 base, 5 bases remained unmatched. CDR1 and CDR2 from the germline V gene are MDHEN and SYDVKM. The CDR3 coding sequence is TGTGCCAGCAGTTTGGGGAGGGGGCGGAACACTGAAGCTTTCTTT. Protein: CASSLGRGRNTEAFF.

CDR3 in DNA: TGTGCCTGGATCCCGGGGTACACTGAAGCTTTCTTT. This translates into CAWIPGYTEAFF. The chain has TRBV30 and TRBJ1-1; D is undetermined. The germline V gene has CDR1 GTSNPN and CDR2 SVGIG (reference sequence). V was cut by 4 bases and J by 3 bases, with 9 bases left in between. The CDR3 runs to 12 residues. Supplemented by reference TRBV30 and TRBJ1-1, the full variable domain reads SQTIHQWPATLVQPVGSPLSLECTVEGTSNPNLYWYRQAAGRGLQLLFYSVGIGQISSEVPQNLSASRPQDRQFILSSKKLLLSDSGFYLCAWIPGYTEAFFGQGTRLTVV.

The chain combines TRBV4-3 with TRBJ1-2; TRBD1 aligns across 11 bases. Germline V CDR1 and CDR2: LGHNA, YSLEER. The CDR3 loop spans 15 amino acids. Trimming took 4 bases from V and 7 from J; bases not matched to a gene: 8. Here the CDR3 reads CASSLDRDRGFGYTF. The DNA for the CDR3 is TGCGCCAGCAGCCTAGACCGGGACAGGGGGTTTGGCTACACCTTC.

J is TRBJ1-4 and V is TRBV7-2; D possibly corresponds to TRBD1 (5 bases). Germline lookup yields CDR1 SGHTA and CDR2 FQGNSA. Trimming pared 5 bases from V and 4 bases from J, leaving 17 bases between. CDR3 size: 16 residues. The CDR3 region is CASSHPRGRDNEKLFF. The CDR3 DNA sequence: TGTGCCAGCAGCCATCCCCGGGGGAGGGATAATGAAAAACTGTTTTTT. Full variable domain (missing parts from reference TRBV7-2 and TRBJ1-4): GAGVSQSPSNKVTEKGKDVELRCDPISGHTALYWYRQSLGQGLEFLIYFQGNSAPDKSGLPSDRFSAERTGGSVSTLTIQRTQQEDSAVYLCASSHPRGRDNEKLFFGSGTQLSVL.

This clone appeared a single time. V and J are TRBV25-1 and TRBJ2-1, with 7 bases fitting TRBD1. The CDR3 is 16 amino acids. The germline V gene encodes CDR1 MGHDK and CDR2 SYGVNS. V was pared by 2 bases and J by 2 bases, with 6 bases of the junction left unmatched. In nucleotides, the CDR3 is TGTGCCAGCAGTGAAGAAGACAGGGCGACCTACAATGAGCAGTTCTTC. The encoded protein is CASSEEDRATYNEQFF.

This sequence joins TRBV5-5 and TRBJ2-5; 9 bases fit TRBD1. Gene TRBJ2-7 matches the end of the DNA better, so the J call may be wrong. This CDR3 is built from 14 residues. The germline gives CDR1 SGHKS, CDR2 YYEKEE (reference sequence). The CDR3 region has the DNA TGTGCCAGCAGCATCGGGACAGGGACCTACGAGCAGTACTTC. It codes for CASSIGTGTYEQYF.

The chain is built from TRBV12-5 and TRBJ1-2; possible D gene TRBD1, 5 bases. CDR3 length: 14 residues. V lost 5 bases and J 4 bases, leaving 14 bases between the germline ends. Looked up from germline, CDR1 is LGHNT and CDR2 is FRNRAP. CDR3 amino acids: CASGIRRGGYGYTF. CDR3 DNA: TGTGCTAGTGGTATCCGGAGGGGAGGCTATGGCTACACCTTC.

This chain uses TRBV6-6 with TRBJ2-7, with 7 bases aligning to TRBD1. This CDR3 region has 15 residues. The germline gives CDR1 MNHNY, CDR2 SVGAGI (reference sequence). V lost 3 bases and J lost 0; bases outside the gene matches: 5. CDR3: CASSYRTGYSYEQYF. DNA of the CDR3: TGTGCCAGCAGTTATAGGACAGGATACTCCTACGAGCAGTACTTC.

The J gene is TRBJ2-1, the V gene TRBV6-5; 12 bases align to TRBD2. CDR3 length equals 15 residues. V gave up 10 bases and J gave up 4 bases; unmatched junction bases: 8. Germline-derived CDR1 and CDR2 are MNHEY and SVGAGI. The CDR3 loop reads CATVTSGRSYNEQFF. DNA of the CDR3: TGTGCCACCGTAACTAGCGGGAGGTCATACAATGAGCAGTTCTTC.

The chain employs TRBV7-2 and TRBJ2-1; 10 bases match TRBD2. This CDR3 is 16 amino acids long. CDR1 is SGHTA, CDR2 FQGNSA, per germline. V lost 6 bases, J lost 4 bases, and 9 bases stayed unmatched. CDR3 sequence reads: CASSRLAGQGYNEQFF. The CDR3 DNA sequence: TGTGCCAGCAGTCGACTAGCGGGCCAAGGATACAATGAGCAGTTCTTC. Looking up the rest from reference TRBV7-2 and TRBJ2-1 gives the full variable domain: GAGVSQSPSNKVTEKGKDVELRCDPISGHTALYWYRQSLGQGLEFLIYFQGNSAPDKSGLPSDRFSAERTGGSVSTLTIQRTQQEDSAVYLCASSRLAGQGYNEQFFGPGTRLTVL.